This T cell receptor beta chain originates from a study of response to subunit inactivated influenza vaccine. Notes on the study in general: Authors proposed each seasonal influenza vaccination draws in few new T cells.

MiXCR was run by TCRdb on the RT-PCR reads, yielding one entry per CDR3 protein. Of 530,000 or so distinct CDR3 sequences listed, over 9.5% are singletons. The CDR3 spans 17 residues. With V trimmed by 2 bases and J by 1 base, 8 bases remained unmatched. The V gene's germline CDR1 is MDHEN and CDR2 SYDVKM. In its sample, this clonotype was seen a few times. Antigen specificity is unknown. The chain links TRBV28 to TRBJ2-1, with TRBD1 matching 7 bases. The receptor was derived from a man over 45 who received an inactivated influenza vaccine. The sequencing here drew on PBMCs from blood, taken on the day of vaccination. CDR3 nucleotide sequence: TGTGCCAGCAGTTTAGGGGGACAGTTAAAGTCCTACAATGAGCAGTTCTTC. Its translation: CASSLGGQLKSYNEQFF. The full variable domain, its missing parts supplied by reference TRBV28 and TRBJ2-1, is DVKVTQSSRYLVKRTGEKVFLECVQDMDHENMFWYRQDPGLGLRLIYFSYDVKMKEKGDIPEGYSVSREKKERFSLILESASTNQTSMYLCASSLGGQLKSYNEQFFGPGTRLTVL.